This TCR beta chain was identified during a study of shared clonotypes between healthy human individuals. Regarding the study as a whole: Relative to their counterparts shared across all four donors, non-shared clonotypes exhibited diminished generation probabilities.

Only in-frame clones appear in the TCRdb table, and some are missing; sequencing was by immunoSEQ multiplex PCR. Among hundreds of thousands of clones, around four fifths were seen once, and the ten largest hold around 9.3%. Concerning this clone itself: Its target is unknown.

Germline-derived CDR1 and CDR2 are SQVTM and ANQGSEA. The length of the CDR3 is 15 residues. Losses at the gene ends were 6 bases for V and 3 bases for J; bases not matched to a gene: 7. This TCR derives from a man aged 30-40 years in good health. What was sequenced was memory CD4+ T cells sorted from blood. Subset specified: CD45RA-negative fraction. This chain connects TRBV29-1 to TRBJ1-5, with 11 bases fitting TRBD1. The CDR3 loop reads CSVRDRGSPNQPQHF. Written as DNA, the CDR3 is TGCAGCGTGCGGGACAGGGGGTCACCCAATCAGCCCCAGCATTTT.